A selection of T cell receptor beta chains follows, all from one sample in a study of blood T cell repertoires in COVID-19. Clones were sequenced by immunoSEQ multiplex PCR, and TCRdb holds only the in-frame ones, with some missing. The table shows around 700,000 clones, with 85% to 90% occurring only once. The specimen sequenced was peripheral blood. All receptors derive from a young woman with acute or convalescent COVID-19. CDR3s include the opening cysteine and the closing phenylalanine or tryptophan. The D gene is left open where the match is weak. The size of a clone is reported for some rows only, either as once, few or many, or as a class for expanded clones.

d_call	j_call	clone_size	v_call	cdr3_aa	cdr3_nt
NA	TRBJ2-7	NA	TRBV2	CASRPSGSGLREQYF	TGTGCCAGCAGACCGTCGGGGTCCGGCCTACGCGAGCAGTACTTC
NA	TRBJ1-2	NA	TRBV28	CASSMPIGAGVHGYTF	TGTGCCAGCAGTATGCCTATAGGGGCAGGGGTTCATGGCTACACCTTC
NA	TRBJ1-1	once	TRBV2	CASSRVNTEAFF	TGTGCCAGCAGTCGGGTGAACACTGAAGCTTTCTTT
TRBD1	TRBJ2-1	NA	TRBV9	CASSVVPGQRGSSYNEQFF	TGTGCCAGCAGCGTAGTCCCGGGACAGAGAGGGAGCTCCTACAATGAGCAGTTCTTC
NA	TRBJ2-3	NA	TRBV25-1	CASSEVGAGTDTQYF	TGTGCCAGCAGTGAAGTGGGGGCGGGCACAGATACGCAGTATTTT
TRBD1	TRBJ1-2	NA	TRBV12-5	CASGPSPGQGLANYGYTF	TGTGCTAGTGGTCCCTCACCGGGACAGGGGTTAGCTAACTATGGCTACACCTTC
NA	TRBJ1-5	NA	TRBV30	CAWSMGAGRNQPQHF	TGTGCCTGGAGCATGGGGGCAGGGCGCAATCAGCCCCAGCATTTT
TRBD1	TRBJ1-3	NA	TRBV18	CASSPGQGIGNTIYF	TGTGCCAGCTCACCCGGACAGGGGATCGGGAACACCATATATTTT
TRBD1	TRBJ1-1	NA	TRBV12-3/TRBV12-4	CASSPSGGEAFF	TGTGCCAGCAGTCCGTCAGGGGGAGAAGCTTTCTTT
NA	TRBJ1-1	NA	TRBV4-3	CASSQAYTQGGTEAFF	TGCGCCAGCAGCCAAGCCTACACACAGGGTGGCACTGAAGCTTTCTTT
TRBD1	TRBJ1-2	NA	TRBV7-9	CASSSTGGDYGYTF	TGTGCCAGCAGCTCGACAGGGGGGGACTATGGCTACACCTTC